This T cell receptor (beta chain) was captured by sequencing in a study of memory CD4+ T cells and cytomegalovirus serostatus. Trimming stripped 2 bases from V and 2 bases from J, with 12 bases between. The germline V gene encodes CDR1 WSHSY and CDR2 SAAADI. The CDR3 extends over 16 amino acids. Measured with immunoSEQ multiplex PCR; TCRdb has only the in-frame clones, and not every one. Here the sample spans tens of thousands of clones, roughly 80% being singletons. The sort gate was single viable CD3+CD4+CD8-CD45RO+ cells for memory CD4+ T cells. This sequence originates from an adult in good health and CMV-seronegative. The V and J genes are TRBV10-2 and TRBJ2-2; weak D call: TRBD1 (5 bases). The sequenced sample consisted of memory CD4+ T cells from blood. The CDR3 DNA is TGCGCCAGCAGTGAGGTCCTCAGGGTTAACACCGGGGAGCTGTTTTTT. Amino acid sequence: CASSEVLRVNTGELFF.